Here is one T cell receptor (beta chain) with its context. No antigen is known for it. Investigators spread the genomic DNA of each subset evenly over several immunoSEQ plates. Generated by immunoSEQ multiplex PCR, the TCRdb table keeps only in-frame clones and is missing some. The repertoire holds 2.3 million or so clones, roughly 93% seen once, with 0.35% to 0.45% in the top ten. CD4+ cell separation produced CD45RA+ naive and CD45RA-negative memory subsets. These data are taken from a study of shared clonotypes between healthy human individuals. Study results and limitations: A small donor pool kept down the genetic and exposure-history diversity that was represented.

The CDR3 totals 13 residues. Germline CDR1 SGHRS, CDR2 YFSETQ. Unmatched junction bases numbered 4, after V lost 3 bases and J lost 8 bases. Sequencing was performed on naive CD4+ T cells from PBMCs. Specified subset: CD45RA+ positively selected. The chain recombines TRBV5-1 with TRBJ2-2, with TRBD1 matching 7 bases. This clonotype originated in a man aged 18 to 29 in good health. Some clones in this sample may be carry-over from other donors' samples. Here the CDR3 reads CASSSDRAGELFF. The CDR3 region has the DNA TGCGCCAGCAGCTCTGACAGGGCAGGGGAGCTGTTTTTT. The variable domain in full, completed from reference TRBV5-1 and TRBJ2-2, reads KAGVTQTPRYLIKTRGQQVTLSCSPISGHRSVSWYQQTPGQGLQFLFEYFSETQRNKGNFPGRFSGRQFSNSRSEMNVSTLELGDSALYLCASSSDRAGELFFGEGSRLTVL.